The 8 T cell receptor beta chains given below trace back to one sample, sequenced in a study of blood T cell repertoires in COVID-19. Repertoires were generated with immunoSEQ multiplex PCR, while TCRdb's copy carries only in-frame clones and drops some. The sample records 98,000 or so clones, less than 85% being singletons. Sequenced input: peripheral blood. These receptors all stem from a woman between 35 and 50 years old with acute or convalescent COVID-19.

V usage is TRBV19 and J usage is TRBJ2-7; no definite D call. V gave up 2 bases and J gave up 2 bases, with 7 bases separating them. CDR3 length: 13 residues. The V gene's germline CDR1 is LNHDA and CDR2 SQIVND (reference sequence). The CDR3 sequence is CASSISDTYEQYF. CDR3 coding DNA: TGTGCCAGTAGTATATCTGACACCTACGAGCAGTACTTC.

The CDR3 region is CASSPYSGQVLGEQFF. CDR3 nucleotides: TGTGCCAGCAGTCCCTACTCCGGACAGGTTCTGGGTGAGCAGTTCTTC. This chain connects TRBV28 to TRBJ2-1, with 7 bases fitting TRBD1. V lost 5 bases to trimming and J lost 9 bases; unmatched junction nucleotides: 16. The CDR3 has 16 amino acids. CDR1 is MDHEN, CDR2 SYDVKM, per germline.

The rearrangement uses TRBV7-2 and TRBJ1-6; D perhaps matches TRBD1 (6 bases). The V end was cut by 0 bases, the J end by 5 bases, with 11 bases between. The germline CDR1 and CDR2 sequences are SGHTA and FQGNSA. This CDR3 comprises 16 residues. The CDR3 DNA reads as TGTGCCAGCAGCTTAGCGGCCAGGGGAAATAATTCACCCCTCCACTTT. This translates into CASSLAARGNNSPLHF.

This clone occurred a few times. The chain combines TRBV7-2 with TRBJ2-5, with 8 positions matching TRBD1. This CDR3 has 19 amino acids. V gave up 5 bases and J gave up 5 bases; unmatched junction bases: 22. The germline gives CDR1 SGHTA, CDR2 FQGNSA. CDR3 nucleotides: TGTGCCAGCAGCCACAGGGGGTGGACTACCGATAGGAGGGGGGAGACCCAGTACTTC. Its translation is CASSHRGWTTDRRGETQYF.

The table lists this clone with a few counts. The chain combines TRBV7-2 with TRBJ1-5, with TRBD1 identical over 7 bases. V lost 1 base to trimming and J lost 6 bases; unmatched junction nucleotides: 3. The CDR3 totals 14 residues. The V gene's germline CDR1 is SGHTA and CDR2 FQGNSA. DNA of the CDR3: TGTGCCAGCAGCTTAGTAGGGGGCGGTCAGCCCCAGCATTTT. Translated: CASSLVGGGQPQHF.

The chain has TRBV7-9 and TRBJ2-5, with TRBD2 identical over 7 bases. Per germline, CDR1 SEHNR and CDR2 FQNEAQ (reference sequence). The CDR3 runs to 15 residues. Germline trimming cut 2 bases from V and 1 base from J; bases unmatched to any gene: 4. DNA of the CDR3: TGTGCCAGCAGCTTAAGACTAGCTAGCCAAGAGACCCAGTACTTC. Residues: CASSLRLASQETQYF.

This clone was detected only a few times. The V gene is TRBV7-9, the J gene TRBJ1-4; D unclear. The CDR3 is made up of 16 amino acids. Germline V gene lookup returns CDR1 SEHNR and CDR2 FQNEAQ (reference sequence). Trimming took off 8 bases at V and 8 bases at J, with 24 bases between the two ends. This CDR3 reads CASSKGGIKVAEKLFF. In nucleotides, the CDR3 is TGTGCCAGCTCGAAGGGAGGGATTAAGGTGGCGGAAAAACTGTTTTTT.

This chain uses TRBV24-1 with TRBJ2-7, with D maybe TRBD2 (5 bases). V was trimmed by 8 bases and J by 3 bases, leaving 22 bases between them. This CDR3 is 16 amino acids long. Germline-derived CDR1 and CDR2 are KGHDR and SFDVKD. This chain's CDR3 is CATKKDERTVNYEQYF. For the CDR3, the DNA is TGTGCCACCAAGAAAGACGAAAGGACTGTAAACTACGAGCAGTACTTC.